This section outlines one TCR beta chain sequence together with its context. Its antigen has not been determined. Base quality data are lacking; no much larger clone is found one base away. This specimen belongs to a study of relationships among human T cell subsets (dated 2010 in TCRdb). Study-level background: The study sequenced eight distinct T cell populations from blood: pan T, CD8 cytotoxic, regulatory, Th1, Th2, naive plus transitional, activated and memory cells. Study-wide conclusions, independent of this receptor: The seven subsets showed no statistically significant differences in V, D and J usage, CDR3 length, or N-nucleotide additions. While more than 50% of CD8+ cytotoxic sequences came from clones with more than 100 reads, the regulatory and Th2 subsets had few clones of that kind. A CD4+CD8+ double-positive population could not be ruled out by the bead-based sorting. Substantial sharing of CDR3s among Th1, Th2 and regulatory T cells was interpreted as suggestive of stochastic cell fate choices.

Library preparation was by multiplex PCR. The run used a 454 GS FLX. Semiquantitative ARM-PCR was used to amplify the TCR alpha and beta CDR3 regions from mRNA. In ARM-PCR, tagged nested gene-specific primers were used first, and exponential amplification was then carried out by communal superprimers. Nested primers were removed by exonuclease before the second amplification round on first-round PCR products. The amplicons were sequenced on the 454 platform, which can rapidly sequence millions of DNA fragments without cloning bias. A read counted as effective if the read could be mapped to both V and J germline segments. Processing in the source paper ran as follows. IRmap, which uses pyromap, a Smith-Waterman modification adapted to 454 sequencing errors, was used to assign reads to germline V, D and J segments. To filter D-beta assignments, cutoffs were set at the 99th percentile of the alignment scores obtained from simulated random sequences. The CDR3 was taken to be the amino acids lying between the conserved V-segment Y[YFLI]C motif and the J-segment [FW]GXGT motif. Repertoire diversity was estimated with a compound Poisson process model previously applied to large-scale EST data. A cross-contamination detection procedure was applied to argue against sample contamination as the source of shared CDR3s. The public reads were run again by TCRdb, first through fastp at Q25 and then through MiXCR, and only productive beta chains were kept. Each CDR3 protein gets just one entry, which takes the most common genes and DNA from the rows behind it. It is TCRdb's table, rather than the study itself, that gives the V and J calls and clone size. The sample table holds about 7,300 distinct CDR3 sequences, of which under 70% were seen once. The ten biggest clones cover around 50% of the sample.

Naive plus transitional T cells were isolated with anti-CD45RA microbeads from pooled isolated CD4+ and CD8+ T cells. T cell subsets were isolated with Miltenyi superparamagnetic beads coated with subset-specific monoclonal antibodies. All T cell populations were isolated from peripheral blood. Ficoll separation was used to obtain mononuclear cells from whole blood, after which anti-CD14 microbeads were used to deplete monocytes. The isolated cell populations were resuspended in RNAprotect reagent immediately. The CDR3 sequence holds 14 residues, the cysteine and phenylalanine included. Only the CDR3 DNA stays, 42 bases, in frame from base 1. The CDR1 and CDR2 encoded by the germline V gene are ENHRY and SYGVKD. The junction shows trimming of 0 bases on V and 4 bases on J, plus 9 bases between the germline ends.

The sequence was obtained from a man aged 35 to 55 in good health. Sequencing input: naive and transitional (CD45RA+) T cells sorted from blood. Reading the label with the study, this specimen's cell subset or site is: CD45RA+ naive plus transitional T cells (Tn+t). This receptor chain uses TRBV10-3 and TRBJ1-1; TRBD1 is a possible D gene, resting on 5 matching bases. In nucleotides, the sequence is TGTGCCATCAGTGAGTCCCGGGGGGGCACTGAAGCTTTCTTT. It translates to CAISESRGGTEAFF.